A selection of T cell receptor beta chains follows, all from one sample in a study of technical replicates of blood from a handful of donors. Sequencing was performed with immunoSEQ multiplex PCR; in TCRdb, only in-frame clones are kept and a portion is missing. Among about 60,000 clones listed, roughly 89% were seen once. Specimen: PBMCs. The receptor set was obtained from a human donor in good health. Some clones in this sample may be carry-over from other donors' samples. Each CDR3 is given with its conserved first and last residue. A D gene is named only where the DNA matches it firmly. Clone size, where shown, is once, few, many, or a class for clones that have expanded.

d_gene: -
j_gene: TRBJ1-2
abundance: few
v_gene: TRBV2
CDR3aa: CASSPQTENYGYTF
CDR3nt: TGTGCCAGCAGTCCTCAGACAGAAAACTATGGCTACACCTTC

d_gene: TRBD1
j_gene: TRBJ1-1
abundance: -
v_gene: TRBV14
CDR3aa: CASSPTGVGVTEAFF
CDR3nt: TGTGCCAGCAGCCCCACAGGGGTTGGAGTCACTGAAGCTTTCTTT

d_gene: -
j_gene: TRBJ1-1
abundance: -
v_gene: TRBV5-1
CDR3aa: CASSYGGRIMNTEAFF
CDR3nt: TGCGCCAGCAGCTACGGGGGGCGGATTATGAACACTGAAGCTTTCTTT

d_gene: -
j_gene: TRBJ1-4
abundance: -
v_gene: TRBV7-9
CDR3aa: CASSRDPGTGNEKLFF
CDR3nt: TGTGCCAGCAGCCGAGACCCCGGGACTGGGAATGAAAAACTGTTTTTT

d_gene: -
j_gene: TRBJ1-6
abundance: -
v_gene: TRBV4-1
CDR3aa: CASSQVGGVISYNSPLHF
CDR3nt: TGCGCCAGCAGCCAAGTGGGCGGGGTAATCTCCTATAATTCACCCCTCCACTTT

d_gene: TRBD2
j_gene: TRBJ2-7
abundance: -
v_gene: TRBV10-3
CDR3aa: CAISRLAGARSYEQYF
CDR3nt: TGTGCCATCAGTCGACTAGCGGGGGCAAGATCCTACGAGCAGTACTTC

d_gene: TRBD1
j_gene: TRBJ2-3
abundance: -
v_gene: TRBV2
CDR3aa: CASSDGRGRTDTQYF
CDR3nt: TGTGCCAGCAGTGATGGCAGGGGGCGCACAGATACGCAGTATTTT

d_gene: TRBD2
j_gene: TRBJ2-1
abundance: -
v_gene: TRBV4-1
CDR3aa: CASSQPGTRNNEQFF
CDR3nt: TGCGCCAGCAGCCAACCCGGGACTAGAAACAATGAGCAGTTCTTC

d_gene: -
j_gene: TRBJ1-4
abundance: -
v_gene: TRBV9
CDR3aa: CASSVGQRNEKLFF
CDR3nt: TGTGCCAGCAGCGTAGGACAGCGTAATGAAAAGCTGTTTTTT

d_gene: -
j_gene: TRBJ1-5
abundance: -
v_gene: TRBV6-5
CDR3aa: CASSYALGGQPQHF
CDR3nt: TGTGCCAGCAGTTACGCACTCGGCGGACAGCCCCAGCATTTT

d_gene: -
j_gene: TRBJ1-1
abundance: -
v_gene: TRBV4-3
CDR3aa: CASSQDFAYRDTEAFF
CDR3nt: TGCGCCAGCAGCCAAGATTTCGCGTACAGGGACACTGAAGCTTTCTTT

d_gene: -
j_gene: TRBJ1-2
abundance: -
v_gene: TRBV20-1
CDR3aa: CSARDLRGDTF
CDR3nt: TGCAGTGCTAGAGATCTTCGCGGGGACACCTTC

d_gene: -
j_gene: TRBJ1-5
abundance: -
v_gene: TRBV6-5
CDR3aa: CASSYRGGDQPQHF
CDR3nt: TGTGCCAGCAGTTACAGGGGAGGCGATCAGCCCCAGCATTTT

d_gene: TRBD1
j_gene: TRBJ2-7
abundance: -
v_gene: TRBV5-4
CDR3aa: CASSPRGTGGYEQYF
CDR3nt: TGTGCCAGCAGCCCACGGGGGACAGGGGGGTACGAGCAGTACTTC

d_gene: TRBD2
j_gene: TRBJ2-5
abundance: -
v_gene: TRBV4-3
CDR3aa: CASSQEWQLAGQETQYF
CDR3nt: TGCGCCAGCAGCCAAGAATGGCAGTTAGCGGGGCAAGAGACCCAGTACTTC

d_gene: -
j_gene: TRBJ2-1
abundance: once
v_gene: TRBV4-3
CDR3aa: CASSQRLVTSSYNEQFF
CDR3nt: TGCGCCAGCAGCCAACGACTAGTCACGAGCTCCTACAATGAGCAGTTCTTC

d_gene: -
j_gene: TRBJ1-6
abundance: -
v_gene: TRBV27
CDR3aa: CASRDRLNSPLHF
CDR3nt: TGTGCCAGCAGGGACAGACTAAATTCACCCCTCCACTTT

d_gene: -
j_gene: TRBJ1-1
abundance: few
v_gene: TRBV5-1
CDR3aa: CASSLLVNTEAFF
CDR3nt: TGCGCCAGCAGCTTGTTAGTAAACACTGAAGCTTTCTTT

d_gene: -
j_gene: TRBJ2-3
abundance: -
v_gene: TRBV2
CDR3aa: CASDARDRGLAVADTQYF
CDR3nt: TGTGCCAGCGATGCGCGTGACAGGGGACTAGCCGTAGCAGATACGCAGTATTTT

d_gene: TRBD2
j_gene: TRBJ2-2
abundance: -
v_gene: TRBV5-1
CDR3aa: CASSATSGVGQSELFF
CDR3nt: TGCGCCAGCAGCGCGACTAGCGGGGTGGGTCAGAGCGAGCTGTTTTTT

d_gene: -
j_gene: TRBJ1-6
abundance: -
v_gene: TRBV2
CDR3aa: CASSETQGSSYNSPLHF
CDR3nt: TGTGCCAGCAGTGAAACGCAGGGAAGCTCCTATAATTCACCCCTCCACTTT

d_gene: -
j_gene: TRBJ1-5
abundance: -
v_gene: TRBV27
CDR3aa: CASSFREGQPQHF
CDR3nt: TGTGCCAGCAGTTTCAGGGAGGGGCAGCCCCAGCATTTT

d_gene: TRBD1
j_gene: TRBJ1-1
abundance: -
v_gene: TRBV19
CDR3aa: CASSDRVPEAFF
CDR3nt: TGTGCCAGTAGCGACAGGGTTCCTGAAGCTTTCTTT

d_gene: -
j_gene: TRBJ2-7
abundance: -
v_gene: TRBV5-4
CDR3aa: CASGNRDEQYF
CDR3nt: TGTGCCAGCGGTAACAGGGACGAGCAGTACTTC

d_gene: -
j_gene: TRBJ2-7
abundance: -
v_gene: TRBV4-2
CDR3aa: CASSPYRDYEQYF
CDR3nt: TGTGCCAGCAGCCCTTACCGGGACTACGAGCAGTACTTC

d_gene: -
j_gene: TRBJ1-3
abundance: many
v_gene: TRBV2
CDR3aa: CAILDTLNSGNTIYF
CDR3nt: TGTGCCATCCTGGACACGTTAAACTCTGGAAACACCATATATTTT

d_gene: -
j_gene: TRBJ1-1
abundance: -
v_gene: TRBV4-3
CDR3aa: CASSQGSGSAEAFF
CDR3nt: TGCGCCAGCAGCCAAGGGTCAGGATCGGCTGAAGCTTTCTTT

d_gene: TRBD1
j_gene: TRBJ1-2
abundance: -
v_gene: TRBV6-5
CDR3aa: CASSYSGQGGYGYTF
CDR3nt: TGTGCCAGCAGTTACTCTGGACAGGGAGGATATGGCTACACCTTC

d_gene: -
j_gene: TRBJ2-5
abundance: -
v_gene: TRBV5-1
CDR3aa: CASSLEPAGSQETQYF
CDR3nt: TGCGCCAGCAGCTTGGAGCCGGCGGGGAGTCAAGAGACCCAGTACTTC

d_gene: -
j_gene: TRBJ1-4
abundance: -
v_gene: TRBV6-1
CDR3aa: CASRADRSGKLFF
CDR3nt: TGTGCCAGCAGGGCAGACAGGTCTGGAAAACTGTTTTTT

d_gene: -
j_gene: TRBJ2-5
abundance: -
v_gene: TRBV5-6
CDR3aa: CASSSDETGVRRGTQYF
CDR3nt: TGTGCCAGCAGCTCGGATGAGACTGGCGTACGGCGGGGGACCCAGTACTTC

d_gene: -
j_gene: TRBJ1-5
abundance: -
v_gene: TRBV25-1
CDR3aa: CASSPGFGHYSNQPQHF
CDR3nt: TGTGCCAGCAGTCCAGGGTTTGGGCACTATAGCAATCAGCCCCAGCATTTT

d_gene: -
j_gene: TRBJ1-2
abundance: few
v_gene: TRBV4-3
CDR3aa: CASSQGGPGGYTF
CDR3nt: TGCGCCAGCAGTCAAGGAGGGCCGGGGGGCTACACCTTC

d_gene: -
j_gene: TRBJ1-1
abundance: -
v_gene: TRBV5-4
CDR3aa: CASSLDRDPPEAFF
CDR3nt: TGTGCCAGCAGCTTGGACAGGGACCCGCCTGAAGCTTTCTTT

d_gene: -
j_gene: TRBJ1-4
abundance: once
v_gene: TRBV11-2
CDR3aa: CASSPNRATNEKLFF
CDR3nt: TGTGCCAGCAGCCCAAACAGAGCAACTAATGAAAAACTGTTTTTT

d_gene: TRBD2
j_gene: TRBJ2-3
abundance: few
v_gene: TRBV27
CDR3aa: CASSTGLAGEHTDTQYF
CDR3nt: TGTGCCAGCAGTACTGGACTAGCGGGGGAACACACAGATACGCAGTATTTT

d_gene: TRBD1
j_gene: TRBJ2-7
abundance: -
v_gene: TRBV4-3
CDR3aa: CASSQSRDRASYEQYF
CDR3nt: TGCGCCAGCAGCCAATCCCGGGACAGGGCGTCCTACGAGCAGTACTTC

d_gene: -
j_gene: TRBJ2-3
abundance: -
v_gene: TRBV4-3
CDR3aa: CASSQDLSGEVDTQYF
CDR3nt: TGCGCCAGCAGCCAAGATCTTTCCGGGGAGGTAGATACGCAGTATTTT

d_gene: TRBD1
j_gene: TRBJ2-1
abundance: -
v_gene: TRBV5-6
CDR3aa: CASSLWTGKNEQFF
CDR3nt: TGTGCCAGCAGCTTGTGGACAGGGAAGAATGAGCAGTTCTTC

d_gene: TRBD2
j_gene: TRBJ2-3
abundance: -
v_gene: TRBV9
CDR3aa: CASSGLLAGDSTDTQYF
CDR3nt: TGTGCCAGCAGCGGCCTTCTAGCGGGGGACAGCACAGATACGCAGTATTTT

d_gene: -
j_gene: TRBJ2-6
abundance: -
v_gene: TRBV7-3
CDR3aa: CASSFEAPGANVLTF
CDR3nt: TGTGCCAGCAGCTTCGAGGCGCCTGGGGCCAACGTCCTGACTTTC

d_gene: TRBD1
j_gene: TRBJ2-3
abundance: -
v_gene: TRBV4-2
CDR3aa: CASSQIHRGSGTDTQYF
CDR3nt: TGTGCCAGCAGCCAAATCCACAGGGGATCGGGCACAGATACGCAGTATTTT

d_gene: -
j_gene: TRBJ1-1
abundance: -
v_gene: TRBV4-2
CDR3aa: CASSREKNTEAFF
CDR3nt: TGTGCCAGCAGCAGAGAAAAGAACACTGAAGCTTTCTTT

d_gene: TRBD1
j_gene: TRBJ1-4
abundance: -
v_gene: TRBV5-1
CDR3aa: CASSQGQGANEKLFF
CDR3nt: TGCGCCAGCAGCCAAGGACAGGGGGCTAATGAAAAACTGTTTTTT

d_gene: TRBD2
j_gene: TRBJ2-1
abundance: -
v_gene: TRBV9
CDR3aa: CASSAQGLPGGEQFF
CDR3nt: TGTGCCAGCAGCGCCCAAGGACTTCCGGGAGGTGAGCAGTTCTTC